This TCR beta chain was observed in a study of early T cells in non-severe SARS-CoV-2 infection. This clonotype appeared many times. CDR1 SGHVS and CDR2 FNYEAQ come from the germline V gene. Trimming at V came to 4 bases and at J to 5 bases, leaving 7 bases not matched to a gene. The CDR3 length is 14 residues. Individual cDNA molecules each received unique molecular identifiers attached to them. One entry per CDR3 protein, called by TCRdb with MiXCR from the 5' RACE reads. The sample lists about 79,000 distinct CDR3 sequences, about 13% seen once, with 6% in the top ten. This clonotype was obtained from an adult who was a healthcare worker with PCR-confirmed SARS-CoV-2 infection or an uninfected control (not recorded which). V gene TRBV7-6 combines with J gene TRBJ2-7, with TRBD1 identical over 8 bases. Sequenced material: whole blood. The CDR3 DNA sequence: TGTGCCAGCAGCTGGACAGGGTCCAGCCACGAGCAGTACTTC. Protein: CASSWTGSSHEQYF.